This T cell receptor beta chain was identified during a study of blood T cell repertoires in COVID-19. The wider study: Collection of acute and convalescent COVID-19 samples took place in the United States, Italy and Spain. Sources were T cells, B-cell-depleted T cells, or PBMCs; the material itself was cDNA or gDNA.

Original analysis: Estimation of nucleated cell counts relied on the amplification of reference gene primers. Sequencing used immunoSEQ multiplex PCR; TCRdb keeps in-frame clones, though not all of them. V, J and clone size were drawn from that table, and D and trimming were deduced from the DNA. The table has about 50,000 clones, 80% to 90% seen once. CDR1 LNHNV and CDR2 YYDKDF come from the germline V gene (reference sequence). With 6 bases clipped from V and 3 bases from J, the junction kept 8 bases outside the gene matches. The CDR3 has 14 amino acids. The V call is TRBV15, the J call TRBJ2-7; TRBD1 matches 7 bases. This TCR was sampled from a human donor in a cohort sampled during active COVID-19. The sample was peripheral blood. CDR3 coding DNA: TGTGCCACCAGTAAGGGACAGATGAACTACGAGCAGTACTTC. This gives the protein CATSKGQMNYEQYF.